The 31 T cell receptor beta chains below come from one sample, sequenced in a study of response to subunit inactivated influenza vaccine. MiXCR was run by TCRdb on the RT-PCR reads, yielding one entry per CDR3 protein. The repertoire has 860,000 or so distinct CDR3 sequences, around 20% of them found once; the top ten carry about 10%. The sequenced sample was PBMCs from blood, obtained 5 days after vaccination. These receptors came from a man in his fifties who received an inactivated influenza vaccine.

The chain has TRBV5-1 and TRBJ2-2; either TRBD1 or TRBD2 may fit D (5 bases each). V was clipped by 2 bases and J by 5 bases, with 19 bases between them. CDR3 size: 17 residues. CDR1 is SGHRS and CDR2 is YFSETQ in the germline V gene. CDR3 amino acids: CASSLAGTSKGTGELFF. CDR3 nucleotide sequence: TGCGCCAGCAGCTTAGCCGGGACCTCCAAGGGTACCGGGGAGCTGTTTTTT.

The chain combines TRBV7-9 with TRBJ2-7, with D perhaps assigned TRBD1 or TRBD2 (5 bases each). The germline gives CDR1 SEHNR, CDR2 FQNEAQ (reference sequence). Trimming removed 5 bases at V and 5 bases at J, with 13 bases between. The CDR3 totals 13 residues. Here the CDR3 reads CASSAKGRHEQYF. CDR3 DNA sequence: TGTGCCAGCAGCGCCAAGGGACGCCACGAGCAGTACTTC.

CDR3 DNA: TGTGCCAGCGGCCTAGGCCGTTCCTACGAGCAGTACTTC. Translating gives CASGLGRSYEQYF. The chain recombines TRBV28 with TRBJ2-7, with D unclear. CDR1 and CDR2 (germline): MDHEN, SYDVKM. The CDR3 is made up of 13 amino acids. V dropped 8 bases and J dropped 1 base, with 12 bases sitting between them.

The chain is built from TRBV12-3 or TRBV12-4 and TRBJ2-7, with unresolved D. V lost 6 bases and J 3 bases, leaving 9 bases between the germline ends. This CDR3 spans 12 amino acids. In nucleotides, the CDR3 is TGTGCCAGCAGGACACTGGGCTACGAGCAGTACTTC. Its translation is CASRTLGYEQYF.

This chain connects TRBV20-1 to TRBJ2-6; D remains unclear. The CDR3 is 15 residues long. Germline V gives CDR1 DFQATT, CDR2 SNEGSKA (reference sequence). The V gene lost 4 bases and the J gene lost 0 bases, with 10 bases spanning the gap. CDR3 residues: CSATQGRSGANVLTF. CDR3 nucleotides: TGCAGTGCTACCCAAGGTCGCTCTGGGGCCAACGTCCTGACTTTC.

The rearrangement links TRBV20-1 to TRBJ1-5; perhaps TRBD1 as D (5 bases). The CDR3 is 16 amino acids. Germline loops: CDR1 DFQATT, CDR2 SNEGSKA (reference sequence). Trimming stripped 3 bases from V and 4 bases from J, with 19 bases between. CDR3 sequence reads: CSARMSGTLGNQPQHF. DNA of the CDR3: TGCAGTGCTAGGATGTCAGGGACCTTAGGAAATCAGCCCCAGCATTTT.

CDR3 DNA sequence: TGCAGTGCTAGGACCCTTTCTTCCAATGAGCAGTTCTTC. This gives the protein CSARTLSSNEQFF. This chain uses TRBV20-1 with TRBJ2-1; D gene unclear. This CDR3 has 13 amino acids. The V end was cut by 3 bases, the J end by 6 bases, with 12 bases between. Looked up from germline, CDR1 is DFQATT and CDR2 is SNEGSKA (reference sequence).

This clonotype was seen a handful of times. The J gene is TRBJ1-6, the V gene TRBV10-1; D is undetermined. The germline V gene has CDR1 WNHNN and CDR2 SYGVQD (reference sequence). V was pared by 8 bases and J by 1 base, with 9 bases between. The CDR3 totals 14 residues. The CDR3 nucleotides are TGCGCCAGCCAGCAAGATTCCTATAATTCACCCCTCCACTTT. Encoded protein: CASQQDSYNSPLHF.

This clonotype was seen only a few times. The CDR3 region is CASSYSIQGAYNEQFF. CDR3 nucleotide sequence: TGTGCCAGCAGTTACTCGATCCAGGGGGCCTACAATGAGCAGTTCTTC. The chain carries TRBV6-5 and TRBJ2-1; 7 positions agree with TRBD1. With V trimmed by 0 bases and J by 2 bases, 4 bases remained unmatched. This CDR3 spans 16 amino acids. Germline CDR1 MNHEY, CDR2 SVGAGI.

This clonotype has a handful of counts. V is TRBV12-3 or TRBV12-4 and J is TRBJ1-6, with D perhaps matching TRBD1 (5 bases). The CDR3 length is 13 residues. The V end was cut by 3 bases, the J end by 10 bases, with 10 bases between. This CDR3 is CASSFGAGSPLHF. In DNA, the CDR3 is TGTGCCAGCAGTTTTGGGGCAGGATCACCCCTCCACTTT.

The chain joins TRBV7-2 to TRBJ2-3; 7 bases are a match to TRBD1. J gave up 1 base and V 8 bases, and 6 bases lay outside the gene matches. CDR3 length: 14 amino acids. From germline, CDR1 is SGHTA and CDR2 FQGNSA. Here the CDR3 reads CASDRTGRTDTQYF. The CDR3 DNA sequence: TGTGCCAGCGACAGGACAGGACGCACAGATACGCAGTATTTT.

This clonotype came up a few times. V and J are TRBV12-3 or TRBV12-4 and TRBJ2-7; 10 nucleotides match TRBD2. The CDR3 length is 15 residues. The ends lost 6 bases at V and 3 bases at J; junction bases unmatched: 8. The CDR3 region is CASRASTSGIYEQYF. CDR3 sequence (DNA): TGTGCCAGCAGGGCGAGCACTAGCGGGATCTACGAGCAGTACTTC.

This clonotype occurred a few times. This chain uses TRBV3-1 with TRBJ1-6, with TRBD1 as a possible D gene (5 bases). Germline CDR1 reads LGHDT; CDR2 reads YNNKEL (reference sequence). The V and J ends lost 5 bases and 7 bases respectively, with 15 bases between them. CDR3 length: 15 amino acids. CDR3 sequence: CASSSRQNNNSPLHF. The DNA for the CDR3 is TGTGCCAGCAGCTCCCGACAGAACAACAATTCACCCCTCCACTTT.

This clonotype was detected only a few times. The rearrangement uses TRBV24-1 and TRBJ2-1; D tentatively reads TRBD1 or TRBD2 (5 bases each). The germline V gene encodes CDR1 KGHDR and CDR2 SFDVKD. The CDR3 consists of 15 residues. Deletions cut 3 bases from V and 5 bases from J, with 13 bases between. The CDR3 DNA reads TGTGCCACCAGTGATCAGCAGGGACCCCACAATGAGCAGTTCTTC. As protein: CATSDQQGPHNEQFF.

V is TRBV15 and J is TRBJ2-7; the D gene is possibly TRBD1 (5 bases). The length of the CDR3 is 15 residues. Germline-derived CDR1 and CDR2 are LNHNV and YYDKDF (reference sequence). With 0 bases removed from V and 5 bases from J, the gap between germline ends came to 14 bases. The CDR3 DNA reads TGTGCCACCAGCAGAGATTTAGGGGAATATCACGAGCAGTACTTC. Translating gives CATSRDLGEYHEQYF.

This clonotype was observed a few times. The rearrangement joins TRBV28 to TRBJ2-5, with 7 bases that match TRBD1. Germline V CDR1 and CDR2: MDHEN, SYDVKM. V dropped 6 bases and J dropped 6; count of bases not matched to a gene: 7. The CDR3 consists of 13 residues. CDR3 amino acids: CASSRQGVKTQYF. CDR3 DNA sequence: TGTGCCAGCAGCCGACAGGGTGTGAAGACCCAGTACTTC. Combining the CDR3 with reference TRBV28 and TRBJ2-5 gives the whole variable domain DVKVTQSSRYLVKRTGEKVFLECVQDMDHENMFWYRQDPGLGLRLIYFSYDVKMKEKGDIPEGYSVSREKKERFSLILESASTNQTSMYLCASSRQGVKTQYFGPGTRLLVL.

This clonotype was seen at least ten times. The V call is TRBV6-2 or TRBV6-3, the J call TRBJ2-7; D may be TRBD1 (5 bases). CDR1 MNHEY and CDR2 SVGEGT come from the germline V gene. V lost 5 bases, J lost 2 bases, and 10 bases lay in between. This CDR3 contains 13 residues. CDR3 sequence (DNA): TGTGCCAGCAGTAAGACAGAGACCTACGAGCAGTACTTC. This codes for CASSKTETYEQYF.

V usage is TRBV18 and J usage is TRBJ2-1; TRBD1 might be the D (6 bases). Trimming removed 2 bases at V and 0 bases at J, with 14 bases between. Germline V gene data show CDR1 as KGHSH and CDR2 as LQKENI. The CDR3 has 17 amino acids. CDR3 region: CASSPGTGSSSYNEQFF. CDR3 sequence (DNA): TGTGCCAGCTCACCAGGAACAGGGTCAAGCTCCTACAATGAGCAGTTCTTC.

In its sample, this clonotype was seen once. This chain joins TRBV18 and TRBJ2-7; D ambiguous. V was cut by 0 bases and J by 2 bases, with 8 bases left in between. Germline V gives CDR1 KGHSH, CDR2 LQKENI. The CDR3 is made up of 14 amino acids. CDR3 sequence: CASSPPFPTYEQYF. CDR3 nucleotides: TGTGCCAGCTCACCACCGTTCCCGACCTACGAGCAGTACTTC.

V is TRBV4-1 and J is TRBJ2-1; D call uncertain. V lost 2 bases, J lost 5 bases, and 10 bases lay in between. The germline gives CDR1 MGHRA, CDR2 YSYEKL. The CDR3 is made up of 14 amino acids. This CDR3 reads CASSQLGPNNEQFF. The CDR3 region has the DNA TGCGCCAGCAGCCAACTAGGACCTAACAATGAGCAGTTCTTC.

This chain links TRBV11-2 with TRBJ2-5, with 10 bases lining up with TRBD2. Germline CDR1 SGHAT, CDR2 FQNNGV. The CDR3 is 19 amino acids. Losses at the gene ends were 4 bases for V and 4 bases for J; bases not matched to a gene: 18. The CDR3 is CASSSNSASGRRFVETQYF. Here the CDR3 DNA reads TGTGCCAGCAGCTCAAACTCGGCTAGCGGGAGACGGTTCGTAGAGACCCAGTACTTC.

The chain links TRBV15 to TRBJ2-3, with 9 bases aligning to TRBD2. Germline V lookup: CDR1 LNHNV, CDR2 YYDKDF (reference sequence). The trim removed 0 bases at V and 6 bases at J, leaving 16 bases unmatched. This CDR3 spans 19 amino acids. The chain's CDR3 is CATSRDKSRLAGDSDTQYF. The CDR3 DNA reads TGTGCCACCAGCAGAGATAAGTCTAGATTAGCGGGAGATAGCGATACGCAGTATTTT.

This clonotype turned up a few times. This sequence joins TRBV3-1 and TRBJ2-1, with 11 bases matching TRBD2. The CDR3 sequence is 15 residues long. Germline-derived CDR1 and CDR2 are LGHDT and YNNKEL (reference sequence). V was clipped by 1 base and J by 5 bases; unmatched bases: 1. DNA of the CDR3: TGTGCCAGCAGCCAAGCTAGCGGGGGGAACAATGAGCAGTTCTTC. Translated, it gives CASSQASGGNNEQFF.

This clonotype occurred a few times. The J gene is TRBJ2-7, the V gene TRBV2; 9 bases agree with TRBD1. The CDR3 consists of 13 residues. CDR1 and CDR2 from the germline V gene are SNHLY and FYNNEI. The V gene end was trimmed by 6 bases and the J gene end by 5 bases; junction bases not matched to a gene: 5. The CDR3 is CASRRQGVDEQYF. The CDR3 DNA follows: TGTGCCAGCAGAAGACAGGGGGTAGACGAGCAGTACTTC.

In this sample, this clonotype turned up many times. The rearrangement links TRBV4-2 to TRBJ2-2; 7 nucleotides align to TRBD1. This CDR3 comprises 16 residues. V was clipped by 0 bases and J by 0 bases; unmatched bases: 1. The germline gives CDR1 LGHNA, CDR2 YNFKEQ. The CDR3 is CASSQETGSNTGELFF. Written as DNA, the CDR3 is TGTGCCAGCAGCCAAGAGACAGGGTCGAACACCGGGGAGCTGTTTTTT.

This clonotype was observed a few times. This chain joins TRBV20-1 and TRBJ2-2, with D uncertain. Germline lookup yields CDR1 DFQATT and CDR2 SNEGSKA (reference sequence). The CDR3 spans 12 residues. Trimming removed 1 base at V and 7 bases at J, with 7 bases between. As DNA, the CDR3 is TGCAGTGCTAGAGGGGCTGTCGGGGAGCTGTTTTTT. Protein product: CSARGAVGELFF.

The chain carries TRBV2 and TRBJ2-7; D possibly corresponds to TRBD1 (6 bases). The V gene lost 6 bases and the J gene lost 3 bases, with 24 bases spanning the gap. Looked up from germline, CDR1 is SNHLY and CDR2 is FYNNEI. The CDR3 spans 17 residues. The CDR3, as DNA: TGTGCCAGCAGCGAGCCCCTACAGGGACGGAAGGTCTACGAGCAGTACTTC. Protein sequence: CASSEPLQGRKVYEQYF.

The chain combines TRBV12-3 or TRBV12-4 with TRBJ1-6; 9 bases line up with TRBD1. J was trimmed by 4 bases and V by 8 bases; bases with no gene match: 3. This CDR3 is 14 amino acids long. The DNA of the CDR3 is TGTGCCAGCGGGGGACAGGGATATAATTCACCCCTCCACTTT. Translating it yields CASGGQGYNSPLHF.

This clonotype occurred many times. This sequence joins TRBV20-1 and TRBJ2-1; the match to TRBD2 covers 10 bases. The CDR3 is 16 residues long. The ends lost 0 bases at V and 4 bases at J; junction bases unmatched: 6. Germline CDR1 and CDR2: DFQATT and SNEGSKA (reference sequence). This chain's CDR3 is CSARDASGGLYNEQFF. The CDR3 nucleotides read TGCAGTGCTAGAGATGCTAGCGGGGGCCTTTACAATGAGCAGTTCTTC.

Only a few counts were recorded for this clonotype. The chain joins TRBV20-1 to TRBJ2-1; TRBD2 matches 7 bases. With 3 bases clipped from V and 8 bases from J, the junction kept 13 bases outside the gene matches. The CDR3 is 15 amino acids. Germline V lookup: CDR1 DFQATT, CDR2 SNEGSKA (reference sequence). CDR3 sequence: CSASRTAGAGHEQFF. The CDR3 DNA is TGCAGTGCTAGTAGGACTGCGGGAGCGGGACATGAGCAGTTCTTC.

The gene calls are TRBV20-1 and TRBJ2-5; D may be TRBD2 (6 bases). CDR1 and CDR2 (germline): DFQATT, SNEGSKA (reference sequence). V lost 5 bases, J lost 3 bases, and 13 bases lay in between. This CDR3 contains 13 residues. The CDR3 bases are TGCAGTGCTGGGGGGACTTCCAAAGAGACCCAGTACTTC. This codes for CSAGGTSKETQYF.